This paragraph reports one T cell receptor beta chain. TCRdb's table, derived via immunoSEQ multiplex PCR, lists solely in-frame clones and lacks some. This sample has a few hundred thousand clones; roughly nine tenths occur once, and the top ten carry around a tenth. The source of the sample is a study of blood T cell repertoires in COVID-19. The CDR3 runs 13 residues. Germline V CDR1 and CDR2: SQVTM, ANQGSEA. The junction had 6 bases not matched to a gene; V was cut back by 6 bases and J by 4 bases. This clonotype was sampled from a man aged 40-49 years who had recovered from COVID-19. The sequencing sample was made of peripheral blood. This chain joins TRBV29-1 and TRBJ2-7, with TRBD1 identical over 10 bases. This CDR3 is CSVEDRGGYEQYF. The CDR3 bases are TGCAGCGTGGAGGACAGGGGGGGGTACGAGCAGTACTTC.